This TCR beta chain comes out of a study of T-cell reconstitution after alpha-beta-depleted transplantation in children. Preparation of the TCRbeta library involved a method that used unique molecular identifiers. One entry per CDR3 protein, called by TCRdb with MiXCR from the PCR reads. The table includes hundreds of thousands of distinct CDR3 sequences, 20% to 30% detected once. About this clonotype itself: The antigen is unknown.

Study-level findings and limits: Several hundred expanded graft clones reportedly supplied alpha-beta T cells about two months after transplant. At one year after transplant, newly produced T cells mostly accounted for T-cell counts and diversity. From surviving recipient T cells and thymic progenitors came the high day-60 TCRbeta diversity observed in some patients.

V was pared by 4 bases and J by 3 bases, with 8 bases of the junction left unmatched. CDR3 length equals 15 residues. The sample here was PBMCs, mostly from graft donor cells, taken 360 days after TCRalphabeta/CD19-depleted stem cell transplant. The receptor comes from a female patient aged 2 to 10 who had a stem cell transplant for congenital amegakaryocytic thrombocytopenia, so the T cells may come from the graft donor. This chain joins TRBV12-3 or TRBV12-4 and TRBJ2-5; 7 nucleotides agree with TRBD2. CDR3 sequence (DNA): TGTGCCAGCAGTTCAGGAGGACTAGTCAAAGAGACCCAGTACTTC. Encoded protein: CASSSGGLVKETQYF.